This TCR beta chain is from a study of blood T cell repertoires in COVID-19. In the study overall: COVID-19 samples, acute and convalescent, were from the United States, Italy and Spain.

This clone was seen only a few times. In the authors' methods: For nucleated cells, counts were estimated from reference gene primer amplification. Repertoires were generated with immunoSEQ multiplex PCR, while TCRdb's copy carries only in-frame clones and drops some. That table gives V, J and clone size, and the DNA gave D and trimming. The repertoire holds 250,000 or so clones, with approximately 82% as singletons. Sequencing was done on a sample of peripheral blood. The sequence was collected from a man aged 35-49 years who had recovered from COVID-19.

The CDR3 reads CASSGTGGNQPQHF. DNA of the CDR3: TGTGCCAGCAGTGGGACAGGGGGCAATCAGCCCCAGCATTTT. The rearrangement joins TRBV2 to TRBJ1-5, with 9 bases aligning to TRBD1. V lost 4 bases to trimming and J lost 2 bases; unmatched junction nucleotides: 0. CDR3 size: 14 residues. Germline CDR1 SNHLY, CDR2 FYNNEI.